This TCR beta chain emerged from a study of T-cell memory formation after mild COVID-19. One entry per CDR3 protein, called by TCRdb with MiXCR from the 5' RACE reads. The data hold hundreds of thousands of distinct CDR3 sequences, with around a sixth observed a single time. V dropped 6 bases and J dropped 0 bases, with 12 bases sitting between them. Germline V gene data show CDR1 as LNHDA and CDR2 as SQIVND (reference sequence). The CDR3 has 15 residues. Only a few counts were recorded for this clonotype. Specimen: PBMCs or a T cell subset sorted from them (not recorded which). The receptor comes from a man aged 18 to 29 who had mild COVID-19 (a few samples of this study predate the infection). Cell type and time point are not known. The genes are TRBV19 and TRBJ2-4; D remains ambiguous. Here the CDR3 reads CASRTWTGAKNIQYF. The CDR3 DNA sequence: TGTGCCAGTAGAACCTGGACGGGAGCCAAAAACATTCAGTACTTC.